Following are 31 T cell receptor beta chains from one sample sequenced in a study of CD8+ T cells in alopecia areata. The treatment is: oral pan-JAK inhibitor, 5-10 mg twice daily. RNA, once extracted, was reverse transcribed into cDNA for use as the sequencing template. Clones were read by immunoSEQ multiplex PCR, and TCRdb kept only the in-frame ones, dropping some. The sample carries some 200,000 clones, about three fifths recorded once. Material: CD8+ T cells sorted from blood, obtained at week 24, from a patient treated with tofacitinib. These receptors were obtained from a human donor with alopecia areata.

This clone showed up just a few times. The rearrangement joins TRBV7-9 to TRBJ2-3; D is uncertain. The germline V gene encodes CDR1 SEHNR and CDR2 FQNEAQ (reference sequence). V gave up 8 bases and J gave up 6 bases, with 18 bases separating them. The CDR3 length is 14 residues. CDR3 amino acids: CASPELPLGDTQYF. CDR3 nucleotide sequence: TGTGCCAGCCCGGAACTCCCCCTGGGGGATACGCAGTATTTT.

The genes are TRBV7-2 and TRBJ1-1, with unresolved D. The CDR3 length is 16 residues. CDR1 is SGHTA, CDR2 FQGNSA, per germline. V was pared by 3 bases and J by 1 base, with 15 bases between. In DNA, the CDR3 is TGTGCCAGCAGCTTCTCCCATGGACGGAGGAACACTGAAGCTTTCTTT. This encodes CASSFSHGRRNTEAFF.

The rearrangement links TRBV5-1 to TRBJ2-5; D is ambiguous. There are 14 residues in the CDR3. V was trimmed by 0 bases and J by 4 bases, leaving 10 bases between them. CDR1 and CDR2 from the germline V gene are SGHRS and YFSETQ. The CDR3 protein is CASSLAWAGETQYF. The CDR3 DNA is TGCGCCAGCAGCTTGGCCTGGGCCGGAGAGACCCAGTACTTC.

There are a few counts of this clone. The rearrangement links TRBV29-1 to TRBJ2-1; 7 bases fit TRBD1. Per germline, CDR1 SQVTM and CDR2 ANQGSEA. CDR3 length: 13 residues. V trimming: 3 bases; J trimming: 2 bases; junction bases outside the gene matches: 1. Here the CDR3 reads CSVDQGAYNEQFF. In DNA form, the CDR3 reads TGCAGCGTTGATCAGGGGGCCTACAATGAGCAGTTCTTC.

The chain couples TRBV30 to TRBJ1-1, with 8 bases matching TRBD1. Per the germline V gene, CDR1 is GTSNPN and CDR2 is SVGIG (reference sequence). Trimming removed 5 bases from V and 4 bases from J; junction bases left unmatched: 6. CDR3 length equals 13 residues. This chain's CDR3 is CAWRRTGITEAFF. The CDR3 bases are TGTGCCTGGCGAAGGACAGGGATCACTGAAGCTTTCTTT.

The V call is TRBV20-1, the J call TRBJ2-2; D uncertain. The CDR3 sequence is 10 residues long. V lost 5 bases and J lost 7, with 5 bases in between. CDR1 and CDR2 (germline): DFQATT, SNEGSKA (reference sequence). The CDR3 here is CSAGDGELFF. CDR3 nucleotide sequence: TGCAGTGCTGGGGACGGGGAGCTGTTTTTT.

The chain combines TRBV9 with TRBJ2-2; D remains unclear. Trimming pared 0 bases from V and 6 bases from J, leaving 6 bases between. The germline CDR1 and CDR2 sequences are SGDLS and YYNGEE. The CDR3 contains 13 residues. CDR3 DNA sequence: TGTGCCAGCAGCGTAGATGGGTCCGGGGAGCTGTTTTTT. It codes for CASSVDGSGELFF.

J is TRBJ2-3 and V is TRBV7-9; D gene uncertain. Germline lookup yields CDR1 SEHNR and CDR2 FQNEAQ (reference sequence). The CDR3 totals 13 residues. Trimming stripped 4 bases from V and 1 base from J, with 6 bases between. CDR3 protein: CASSYPRTDTQYF. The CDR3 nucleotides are TGTGCCAGCAGCTACCCCCGCACAGATACGCAGTATTTT.

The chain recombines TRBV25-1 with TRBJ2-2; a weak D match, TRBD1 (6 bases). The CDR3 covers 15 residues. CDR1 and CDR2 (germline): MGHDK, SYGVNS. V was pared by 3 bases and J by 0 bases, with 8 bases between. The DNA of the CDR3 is TGTGCCAGCAGTGACGACAGGACGAACACCGGGGAGCTGTTTTTT. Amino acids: CASSDDRTNTGELFF.

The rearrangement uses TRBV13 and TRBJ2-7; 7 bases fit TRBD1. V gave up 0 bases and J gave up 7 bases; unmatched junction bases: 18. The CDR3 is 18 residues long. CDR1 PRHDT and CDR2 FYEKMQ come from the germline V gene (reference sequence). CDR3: CASSLGVGGYLAGSEQYF. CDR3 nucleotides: TGTGCCAGCAGCTTAGGGGTAGGGGGCTATTTAGCCGGGTCTGAGCAGTACTTC.

The CDR3 region has the DNA TGTGCCAGCAGCCGCGGGGATGGCTACACCTTC. Its protein product is CASSRGDGYTF. V and J are TRBV4-2 and TRBJ1-2; D is unclear. Trimming pared 4 bases from V and 6 bases from J, leaving 6 bases between. Germline V gene data show CDR1 as LGHNA and CDR2 as YNFKEQ. The CDR3 contains 11 residues.

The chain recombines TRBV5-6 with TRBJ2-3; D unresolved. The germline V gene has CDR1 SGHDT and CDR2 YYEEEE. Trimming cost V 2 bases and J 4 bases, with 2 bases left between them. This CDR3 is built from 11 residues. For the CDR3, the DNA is TGTGCCAGCAGCTTATCAGATACGCAGTATTTT. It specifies CASSLSDTQYF. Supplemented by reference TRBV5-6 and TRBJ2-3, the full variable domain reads DAGVTQSPTHLIKTRGQQVTLRCSPKSGHDTVSWYQQALGQGPQFIFQYYEEEERQRGNFPDRFSGHQFPNYSSELNVNALLLGDSALYLCASSLSDTQYFGPGTRLTVL.

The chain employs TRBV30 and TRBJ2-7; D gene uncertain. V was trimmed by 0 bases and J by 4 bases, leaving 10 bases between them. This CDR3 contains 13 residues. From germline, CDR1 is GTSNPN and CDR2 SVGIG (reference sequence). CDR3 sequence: CAWSVGFGYEQYF. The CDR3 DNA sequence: TGTGCCTGGAGTGTGGGGTTTGGGTACGAGCAGTACTTC.

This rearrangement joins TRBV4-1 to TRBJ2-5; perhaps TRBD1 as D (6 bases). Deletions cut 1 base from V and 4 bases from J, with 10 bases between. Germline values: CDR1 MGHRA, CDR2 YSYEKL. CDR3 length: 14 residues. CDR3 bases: TGCGCCAGCAGCCAAGTCGACAGGACAGAGACCCAGTACTTC. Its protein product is CASSQVDRTETQYF.

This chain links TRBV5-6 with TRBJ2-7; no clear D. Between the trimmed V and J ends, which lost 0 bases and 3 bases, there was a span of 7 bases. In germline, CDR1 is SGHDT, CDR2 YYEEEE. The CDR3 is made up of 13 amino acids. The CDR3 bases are TGTGCCAGCAGCTTGGGCCTGTTCTACGAGCAGTACTTC. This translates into CASSLGLFYEQYF.

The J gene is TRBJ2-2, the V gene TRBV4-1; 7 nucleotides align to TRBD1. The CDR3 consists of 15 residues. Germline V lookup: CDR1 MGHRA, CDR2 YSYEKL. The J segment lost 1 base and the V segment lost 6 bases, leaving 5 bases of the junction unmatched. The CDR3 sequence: CASRRGTVNTGELFF. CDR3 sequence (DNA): TGCGCCAGCAGAAGAGGGACAGTGAACACCGGGGAGCTGTTTTTT.

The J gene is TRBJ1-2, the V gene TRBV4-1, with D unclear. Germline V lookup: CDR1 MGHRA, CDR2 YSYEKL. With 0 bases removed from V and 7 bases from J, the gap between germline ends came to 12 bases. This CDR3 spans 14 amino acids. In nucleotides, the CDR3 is TGCGCCAGCAGCCAAGATGGGGAAGGCCCTGGCTACACCTTC. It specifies CASSQDGEGPGYTF.

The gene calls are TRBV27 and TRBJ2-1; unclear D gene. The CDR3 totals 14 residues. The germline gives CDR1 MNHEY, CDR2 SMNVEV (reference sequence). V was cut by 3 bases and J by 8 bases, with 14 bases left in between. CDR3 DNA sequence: TGTGCCAGCAGTTTTCGCCAGATGGGCGATGAGCAGTTCTTC. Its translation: CASSFRQMGDEQFF.

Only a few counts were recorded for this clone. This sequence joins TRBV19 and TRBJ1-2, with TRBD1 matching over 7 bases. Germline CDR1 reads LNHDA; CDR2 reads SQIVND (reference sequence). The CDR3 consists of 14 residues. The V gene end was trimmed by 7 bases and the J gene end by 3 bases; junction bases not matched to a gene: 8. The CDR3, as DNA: TGTGCCAGTAAACTGACAGGGTCGGACTATGGCTACACCTTC. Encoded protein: CASKLTGSDYGYTF.

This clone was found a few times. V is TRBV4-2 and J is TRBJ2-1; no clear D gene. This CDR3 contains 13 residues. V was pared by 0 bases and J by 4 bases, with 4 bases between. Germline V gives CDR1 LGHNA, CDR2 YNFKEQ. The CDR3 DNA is TGTGCCAGCAGCCAAGACAGTTACAATGAGCAGTTCTTC. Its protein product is CASSQDSYNEQFF.

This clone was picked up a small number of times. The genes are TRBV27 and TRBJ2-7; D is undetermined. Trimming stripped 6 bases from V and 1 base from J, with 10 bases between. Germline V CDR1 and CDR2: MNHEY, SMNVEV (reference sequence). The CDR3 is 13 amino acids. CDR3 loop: CASRRGSSYEQYF. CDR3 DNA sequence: TGTGCCAGCAGGCGTGGGTCGTCCTACGAGCAGTACTTC.

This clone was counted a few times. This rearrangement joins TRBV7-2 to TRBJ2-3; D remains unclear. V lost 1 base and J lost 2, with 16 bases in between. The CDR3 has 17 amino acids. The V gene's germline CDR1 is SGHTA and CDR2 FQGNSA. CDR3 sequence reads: CASSLVPGPSNTDTQYF. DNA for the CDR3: TGTGCCAGCAGCTTAGTGCCCGGGCCCTCAAACACAGATACGCAGTATTTT.

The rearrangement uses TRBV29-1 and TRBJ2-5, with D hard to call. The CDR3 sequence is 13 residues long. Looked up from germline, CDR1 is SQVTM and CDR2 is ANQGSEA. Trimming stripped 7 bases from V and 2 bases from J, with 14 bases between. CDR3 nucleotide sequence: TGCAGCGGCAATCAAGGTGGGCAAGAGACCCAGTACTTC. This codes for CSGNQGGQETQYF.

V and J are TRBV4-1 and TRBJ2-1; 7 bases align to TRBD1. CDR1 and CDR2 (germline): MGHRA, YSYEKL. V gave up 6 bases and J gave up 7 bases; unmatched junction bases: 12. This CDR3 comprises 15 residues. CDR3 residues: CASRDGQAVSNEQFF. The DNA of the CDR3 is TGCGCCAGCAGGGACGGACAGGCGGTTTCGAATGAGCAGTTCTTC.

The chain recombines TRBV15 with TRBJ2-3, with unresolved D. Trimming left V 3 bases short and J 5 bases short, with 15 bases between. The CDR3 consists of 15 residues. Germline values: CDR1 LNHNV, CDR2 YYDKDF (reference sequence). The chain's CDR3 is CATSRRLPALDTQYF. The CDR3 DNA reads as TGTGCCACCAGCAGGAGATTACCAGCCCTAGATACGCAGTATTTT.

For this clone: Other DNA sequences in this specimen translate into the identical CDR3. CDR3 DNA sequence: TGTGCCAGCAGCTTCGGATACGAGCAGTACTTC. As protein: CASSFGYEQYF. The gene calls are TRBV5-6 and TRBJ2-7; no clear D. V was trimmed by 2 bases and J by 4 bases, leaving 4 bases between them. This CDR3 has 11 residues. Germline lookup yields CDR1 SGHDT and CDR2 YYEEEE. Together with reference TRBV5-6 and TRBJ2-7, the CDR3 gives the full variable domain: DAGVTQSPTHLIKTRGQQVTLRCSPKSGHDTVSWYQQALGQGPQFIFQYYEEEERQRGNFPDRFSGHQFPNYSSELNVNALLLGDSALYLCASSFGYEQYFGPGTRLTVT.

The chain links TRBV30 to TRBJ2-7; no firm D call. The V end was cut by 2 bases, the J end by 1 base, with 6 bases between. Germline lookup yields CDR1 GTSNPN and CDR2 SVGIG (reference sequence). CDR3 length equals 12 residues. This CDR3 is CAWSWDSYEQYF. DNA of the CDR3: TGTGCCTGGAGTTGGGATTCCTACGAGCAGTACTTC.

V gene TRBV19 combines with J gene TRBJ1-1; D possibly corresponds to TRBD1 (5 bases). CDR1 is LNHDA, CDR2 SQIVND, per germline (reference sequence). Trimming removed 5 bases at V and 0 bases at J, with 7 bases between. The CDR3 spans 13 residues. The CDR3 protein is CASSPTVNTEAFF. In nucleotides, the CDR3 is TGTGCCAGTAGTCCGACAGTGAACACTGAAGCTTTCTTT.

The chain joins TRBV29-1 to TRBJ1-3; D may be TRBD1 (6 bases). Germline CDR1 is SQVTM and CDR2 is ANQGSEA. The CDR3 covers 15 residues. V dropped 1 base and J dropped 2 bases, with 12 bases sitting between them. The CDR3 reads CSVEATGFTGNTIYF. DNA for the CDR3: TGCAGCGTTGAAGCAACAGGGTTTACTGGAAACACCATATATTTT.

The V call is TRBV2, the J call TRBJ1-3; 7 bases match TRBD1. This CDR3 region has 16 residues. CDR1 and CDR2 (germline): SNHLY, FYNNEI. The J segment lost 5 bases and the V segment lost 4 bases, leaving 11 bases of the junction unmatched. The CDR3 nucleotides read TGTGCCAGCAGTGTGAGGGACAGCGCCCTCCGAAACACCATATATTTT. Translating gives CASSVRDSALRNTIYF.

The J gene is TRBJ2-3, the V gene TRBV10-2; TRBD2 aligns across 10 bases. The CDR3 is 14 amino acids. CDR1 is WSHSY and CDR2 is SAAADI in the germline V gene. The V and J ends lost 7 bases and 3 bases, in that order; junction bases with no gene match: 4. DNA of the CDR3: TGCGCCAGCACCGGACTAGCGGTAACAGATACGCAGTATTTT. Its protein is CASTGLAVTDTQYF.